This paragraph covers one TCR beta chain sequence. This sample was taken from a study of blood T cell repertoires in COVID-19. All enrollees were roughly 18 to 95 years old and from about 25 US areas. Participant reports of clinical history set cohort assignment. Clones were sequenced by immunoSEQ multiplex PCR, and TCRdb holds only the in-frame ones, with some missing. The sample lists about 220,000 clones, about 90% occurring once. Germline CDR1 is MDHEN and CDR2 is SYDVKM. V was cut by 3 bases and J by 11 bases, with 11 bases left in between. The CDR3 is made up of 12 amino acids. The chain couples TRBV28 to TRBJ2-1, with D hard to call. The receptor was derived from a woman aged 45 to 65 with acute COVID-19. The specimen sequenced was PBMCs or T cells enriched from blood (not recorded which). The DNA of the CDR3 is TGTGCCAGCAGTTTTTCTGGCAGTAAGCAGTTCTTC. It encodes CASSFSGSKQFF.